This T cell receptor beta chain was sequenced during a study of vaccination and CD4 T cells after COVID-19. Notes on the study in general: Spike mono-reactivity was the property of 304 of 307 vaccine-specific clones in convalescent patients. Post-vaccination, and not before, a median roughly 89% of reactive clones appeared in convalescent patients.

From the PCR reads, TCRdb called clonotypes with MiXCR, one entry per CDR3 protein. The repertoire includes 20,000 to 30,000 distinct CDR3 sequences, 50% to 65% of them detected once, and about 0.95% sits in the top ten. The V end lost 5 bases, the J end lost 0 bases, and 10 bases lay between the germline ends. The germline gives CDR1 SGHTA, CDR2 FQGNSA. This CDR3 spans 14 amino acids. About this clonotype itself: The antigen is not known.

Sequenced here: CD4+ T cells from blood, sampled before SARS-CoV-2 vaccination. The chain carries TRBV7-2 and TRBJ1-1, with D unclear. This receptor was taken from a human donor who had recovered from COVID-19. For the CDR3, the DNA is TGTGCCAGCAGCGGCCCTAATATGAACACTGAAGCTTTCTTT. Translated, it gives CASSGPNMNTEAFF.